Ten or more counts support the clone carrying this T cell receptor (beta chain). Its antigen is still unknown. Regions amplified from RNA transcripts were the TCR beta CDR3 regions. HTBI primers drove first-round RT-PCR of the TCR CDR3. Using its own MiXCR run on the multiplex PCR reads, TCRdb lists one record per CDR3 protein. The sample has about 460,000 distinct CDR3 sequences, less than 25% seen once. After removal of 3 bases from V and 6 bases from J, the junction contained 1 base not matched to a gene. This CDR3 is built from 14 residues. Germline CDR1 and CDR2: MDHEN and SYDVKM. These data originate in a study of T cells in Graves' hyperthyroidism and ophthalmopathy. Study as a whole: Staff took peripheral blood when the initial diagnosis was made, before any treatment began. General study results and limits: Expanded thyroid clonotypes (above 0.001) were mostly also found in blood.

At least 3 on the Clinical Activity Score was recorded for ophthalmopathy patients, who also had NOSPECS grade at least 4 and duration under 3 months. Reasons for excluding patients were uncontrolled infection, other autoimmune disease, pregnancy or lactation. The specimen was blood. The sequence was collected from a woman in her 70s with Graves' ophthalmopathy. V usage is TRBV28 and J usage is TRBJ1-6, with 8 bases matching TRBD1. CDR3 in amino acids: CASSLGQANSPLHF. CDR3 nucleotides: TGTGCCAGCAGTTTGGGACAGGCTAATTCACCCCTCCACTTT.